The 12 T cell receptor beta chains presented below share a single source sample, sequenced in a study of blood T cell repertoires in COVID-19. The data were produced by immunoSEQ multiplex PCR, yet TCRdb's version contains in-frame clones alone and is incomplete. This table has 48,000 or so clones, 90% appearing once. Sample: peripheral blood. The receptors originated from a human donor in a cohort sampled during active COVID-19.

CDR3 sequence (DNA): TGTGCCAGCAGCTTAGGGCAGGGGGATGAAAAACTGTTTTTT. The encoded protein is CASSLGQGDEKLFF. This chain links TRBV7-9 with TRBJ1-4, with 7 bases lining up with TRBD1. Germline V gene lookup returns CDR1 SEHNR and CDR2 FQNEAQ (reference sequence). The CDR3 covers 14 residues. V shed 1 base, J shed 6 bases, and the junction held 2 bases outside the gene matches.

The chain joins TRBV19 to TRBJ1-5; weak D call: TRBD1 (6 bases). CDR3 length equals 12 residues. Germline CDR1 and CDR2: LNHDA and SQIVND (reference sequence). V gave up 11 bases and J gave up 7 bases, with 15 bases separating them. DNA for the CDR3: TGTGCCTCTTCCCCAGGGGCCCAGCCCCAGCATTTT. Residues: CASSPGAQPQHF. Using reference TRBV19 and TRBJ1-5 for the parts outside the CDR3, the full variable domain is DGGITQSPKYLFRKEGQNVTLSCEQNLNHDAMYWYRQDPGQGLRLIYYSQIVNDFQKGDIAEGYSVSREKKESFPLTVTSAQKNPTAFYLCASSPGAQPQHFGDGTRLSIL.

The V gene is TRBV30, the J gene TRBJ1-2; D is perhaps TRBD1 (6 bases). Looked up from germline, CDR1 is GTSNPN and CDR2 is SVGIG (reference sequence). Trimming left V 1 base short and J 0 bases short, with 6 bases between. The CDR3 has 13 amino acids. Here the CDR3 DNA reads TGTGCCTGGAGTGGGACAGCTAACTATGGCTACACCTTC. It codes for CAWSGTANYGYTF.

The chain uses TRBV6-1 and TRBJ1-6; D is unclear. The CDR3 contains 13 residues. V was clipped by 3 bases and J by 9 bases, with 9 bases between them. Germline-derived CDR1 and CDR2 are MNHNS and SASEGT. DNA of the CDR3: TGTGCCAGCAGTGACATGAGGAGTTCACCCCTCCACTTT. Its protein is CASSDMRSSPLHF.

This clone has a single count. The chain employs TRBV30 and TRBJ2-1, with a possible D match to TRBD2 (5 bases). Germline V gives CDR1 GTSNPN, CDR2 SVGIG (reference sequence). The CDR3 totals 15 residues. V lost 8 bases and J 3 bases, leaving 20 bases between the germline ends. CDR3 DNA: TGTGCCCTATGGGGAACTAGGATGAACTACAATGAGCAGTTCTTC. Translating it yields CALWGTRMNYNEQFF.

V usage is TRBV28 and J usage is TRBJ1-5; no clear D. Germline lookup yields CDR1 MDHEN and CDR2 SYDVKM. Trimming cost V 6 bases and J 3 bases, with 15 bases left between them. The CDR3 contains 15 residues. The CDR3 loop is CASSWRLRPNQPQHF. The DNA of the CDR3 is TGTGCCAGCAGCTGGCGGCTGAGACCCAATCAGCCCCAGCATTTT. Filled out from reference TRBV28 and TRBJ1-5, the complete variable domain reads DVKVTQSSRYLVKRTGEKVFLECVQDMDHENMFWYRQDPGLGLRLIYFSYDVKMKEKGDIPEGYSVSREKKERFSLILESASTNQTSMYLCASSWRLRPNQPQHFGDGTRLSIL.

The chain combines TRBV7-3 with TRBJ1-1, with a weak D call TRBD1 (6 bases). The ends were cut back, 2 bases at V and 8 bases at J, with 12 bases in the middle. The CDR3 consists of 13 residues. CDR1 SGHTA and CDR2 FQGTGA come from the germline V gene. CDR3 DNA sequence: TGTGCCAGCAGCTTATTGGGACAAGGGGAAGCTTTCTTT. This translates into CASSLLGQGEAFF.

This chain links TRBV5-1 with TRBJ2-3, with 10 bases identical to TRBD2. This CDR3 has 16 amino acids. The V gene's germline CDR1 is SGHRS and CDR2 YFSETQ. Trimming at V came to 3 bases and at J to 1 base, leaving 5 bases not matched to a gene. CDR3 amino acids: CASSSNLAGGTDTQYF. In DNA, the CDR3 is TGCGCCAGCAGCTCGAACCTAGCGGGGGGCACAGATACGCAGTATTTT.

This chain connects TRBV3-1 (or the pseudogene TRBV3-2) to TRBJ2-1; TRBD1 matches 9 bases. The CDR3 totals 14 residues. Losses at the gene ends were 4 bases for V and 7 bases for J; bases not matched to a gene: 5. CDR1 and CDR2 (germline): LGHDT, YNNKEL (reference sequence). The CDR3 sequence: CASSRGQGRNEQFF. Written as DNA, the CDR3 is TGTGCCAGCAGCCGAGGACAGGGGAGGAATGAGCAGTTCTTC.

This clone was observed once. V is TRBV5-4 and J is TRBJ1-2; the D is unclear. Deletions cut 2 bases from V and 7 bases from J, with 9 bases between. Germline V gene lookup returns CDR1 SGHNT and CDR2 YYREEE (reference sequence). The CDR3 loop spans 12 amino acids. The chain's CDR3 is CASSFEASGYTF. CDR3 coding DNA: TGTGCCAGCAGCTTTGAGGCTAGTGGCTACACCTTC.

The chain carries TRBV6-1 and TRBJ2-2, with a weak D call TRBD1 (6 bases). The germline V gene has CDR1 MNHNS and CDR2 SASEGT. The CDR3 is made up of 16 amino acids. V lost 2 bases and J lost 4, with 14 bases in between. The CDR3 region has the DNA TGTGCCAGCAGTGAACAGGGGCGGGTTGGCACCGGGGAGCTGTTTTTT. This translates into CASSEQGRVGTGELFF.

This chain connects TRBV5-4 to TRBJ1-1, with 12 nucleotides matching TRBD1. The trim removed 4 bases at V and 7 bases at J, leaving 8 bases unmatched. CDR1 is SGHNT and CDR2 is YYREEE in the germline V gene (reference sequence). This CDR3 is 15 amino acids long. In DNA form, the CDR3 reads TGTGCCAGCAGCCCACAAGGGACAGGGGGCATTGAAGCTTTCTTT. Amino acid sequence: CASSPQGTGGIEAFF.